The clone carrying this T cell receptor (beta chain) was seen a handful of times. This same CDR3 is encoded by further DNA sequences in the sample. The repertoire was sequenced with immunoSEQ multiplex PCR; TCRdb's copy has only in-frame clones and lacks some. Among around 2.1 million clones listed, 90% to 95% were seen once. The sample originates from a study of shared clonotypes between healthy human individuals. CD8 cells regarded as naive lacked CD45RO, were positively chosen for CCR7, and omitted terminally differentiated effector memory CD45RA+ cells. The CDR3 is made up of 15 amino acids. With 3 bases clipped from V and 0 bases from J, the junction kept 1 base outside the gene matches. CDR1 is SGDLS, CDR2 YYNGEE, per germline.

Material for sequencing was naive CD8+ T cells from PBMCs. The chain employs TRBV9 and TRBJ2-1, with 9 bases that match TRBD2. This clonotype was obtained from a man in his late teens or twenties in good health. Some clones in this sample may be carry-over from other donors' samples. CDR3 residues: CASSDSGSSYNEQFF. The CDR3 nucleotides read TGTGCCAGCAGCGATAGCGGGAGCTCCTACAATGAGCAGTTCTTC.